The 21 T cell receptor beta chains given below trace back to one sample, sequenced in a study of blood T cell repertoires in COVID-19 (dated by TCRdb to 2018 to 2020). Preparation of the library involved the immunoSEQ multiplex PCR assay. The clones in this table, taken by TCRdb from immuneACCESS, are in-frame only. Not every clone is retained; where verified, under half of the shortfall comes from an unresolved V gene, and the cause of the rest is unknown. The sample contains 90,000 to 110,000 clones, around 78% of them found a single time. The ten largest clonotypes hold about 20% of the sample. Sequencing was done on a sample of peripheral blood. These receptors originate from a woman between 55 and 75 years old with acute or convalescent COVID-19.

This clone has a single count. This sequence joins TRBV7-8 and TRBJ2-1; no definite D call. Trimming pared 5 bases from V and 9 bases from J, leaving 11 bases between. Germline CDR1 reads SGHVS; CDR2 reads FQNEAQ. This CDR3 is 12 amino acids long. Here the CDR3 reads CASSRRLGEQFF. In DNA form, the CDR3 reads TGTGCCAGCAGCCGACGACTGGGTGAGCAGTTCTTC. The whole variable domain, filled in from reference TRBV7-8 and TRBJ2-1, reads GAGVSQSPRYKVAKRGQDVALRCDPISGHVSLFWYQQALGQGPEFLTYFQNEAQLDKSGLPSDRFFAERPEGSVSTLKIQRTQQEDSAVYLCASSRRLGEQFFGPGTRLTVL.

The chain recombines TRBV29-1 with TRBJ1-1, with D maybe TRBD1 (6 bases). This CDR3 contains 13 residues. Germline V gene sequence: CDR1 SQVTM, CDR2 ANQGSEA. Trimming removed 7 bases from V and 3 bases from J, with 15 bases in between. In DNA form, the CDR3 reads TGCAGCGGTCTCAGGGGATGGGACACTGAAGCTTTCTTT. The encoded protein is CSGLRGWDTEAFF.

Written as DNA, the CDR3 is TGTGCCAGCAGCCTCCGTGCGGGAGGGCCTAATGAGCAGTTCTTC. Protein sequence: CASSLRAGGPNEQFF. The chain carries TRBV9 and TRBJ2-1, with 9 positions matching TRBD2. The CDR3 has 15 residues. Trimming at V came to 4 bases and at J to 7 bases, leaving 9 bases not matched to a gene. Looked up from germline, CDR1 is SGDLS and CDR2 is YYNGEE.

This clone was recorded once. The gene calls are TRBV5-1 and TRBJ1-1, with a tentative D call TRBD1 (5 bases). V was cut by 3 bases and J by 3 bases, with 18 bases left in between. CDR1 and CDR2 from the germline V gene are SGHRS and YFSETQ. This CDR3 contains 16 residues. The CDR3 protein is CASSSTLGDYYTEAFF. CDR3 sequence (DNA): TGCGCCAGCAGCTCCACCCTTGGGGACTACTACACTGAAGCTTTCTTT.

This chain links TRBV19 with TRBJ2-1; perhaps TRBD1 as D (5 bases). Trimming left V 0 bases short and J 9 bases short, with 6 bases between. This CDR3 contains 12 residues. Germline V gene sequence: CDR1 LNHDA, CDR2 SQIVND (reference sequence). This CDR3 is CASSIEGLEQFF. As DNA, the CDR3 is TGTGCCAGTAGTATAGAGGGGCTTGAGCAGTTCTTC.

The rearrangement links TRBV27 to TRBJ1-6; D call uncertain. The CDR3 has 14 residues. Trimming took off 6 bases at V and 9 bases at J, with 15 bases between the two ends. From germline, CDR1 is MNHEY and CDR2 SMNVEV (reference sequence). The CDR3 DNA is TGTGCCAGCAGGCTGGCCCAGGCAGTTTCACCCCTCCACTTT. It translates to CASRLAQAVSPLHF.

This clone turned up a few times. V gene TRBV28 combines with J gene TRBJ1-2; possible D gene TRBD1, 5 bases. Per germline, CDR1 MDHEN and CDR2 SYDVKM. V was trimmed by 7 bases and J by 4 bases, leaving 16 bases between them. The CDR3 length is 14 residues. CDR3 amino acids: CASTQEGRFYGYTF. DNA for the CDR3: TGTGCCAGCACCCAGGAGGGGCGCTTCTATGGCTACACCTTC.

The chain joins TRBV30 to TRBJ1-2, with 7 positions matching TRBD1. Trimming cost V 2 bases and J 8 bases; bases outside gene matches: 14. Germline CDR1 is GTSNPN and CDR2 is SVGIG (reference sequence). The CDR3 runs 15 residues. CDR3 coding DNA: TGTGCCTGGAGTTATACAGGGGACACTTATTTAGGCTACACCTTC. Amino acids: CAWSYTGDTYLGYTF.

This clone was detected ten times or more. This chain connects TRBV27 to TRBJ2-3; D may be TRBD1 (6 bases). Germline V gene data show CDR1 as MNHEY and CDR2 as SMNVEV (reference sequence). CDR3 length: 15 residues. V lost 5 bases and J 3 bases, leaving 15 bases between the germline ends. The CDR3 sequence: CASSTDSWGTDTQYF. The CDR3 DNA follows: TGTGCCAGCAGTACGGACAGTTGGGGGACAGATACGCAGTATTTT.

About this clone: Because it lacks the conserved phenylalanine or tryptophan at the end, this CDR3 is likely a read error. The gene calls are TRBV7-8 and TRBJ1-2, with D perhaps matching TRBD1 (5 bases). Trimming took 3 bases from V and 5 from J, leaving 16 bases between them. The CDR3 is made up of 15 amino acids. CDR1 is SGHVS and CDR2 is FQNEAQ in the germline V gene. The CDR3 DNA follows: TGTGCCAGCAGCTTGCGAAGGGACGGAGGGTATGGCTACACCCTC. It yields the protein CASSLRRDGGYGYTL.

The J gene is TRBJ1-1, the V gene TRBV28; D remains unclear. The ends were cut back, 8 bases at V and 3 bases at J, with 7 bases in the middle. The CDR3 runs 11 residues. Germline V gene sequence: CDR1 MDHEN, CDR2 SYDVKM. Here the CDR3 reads CASLSDTEAFF. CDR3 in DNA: TGTGCCAGCCTATCGGACACTGAAGCTTTCTTT.

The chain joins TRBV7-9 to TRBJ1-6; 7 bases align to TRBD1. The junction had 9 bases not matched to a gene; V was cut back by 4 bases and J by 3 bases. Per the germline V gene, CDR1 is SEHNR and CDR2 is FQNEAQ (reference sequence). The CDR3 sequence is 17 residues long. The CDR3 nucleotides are TGTGCCAGCAGCTCTGGGACAGCCCCTAACTATAATTCACCCCTCCACTTT. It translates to CASSSGTAPNYNSPLHF. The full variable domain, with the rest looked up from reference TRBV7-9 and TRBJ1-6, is DTGVSQNPRHKITKRGQNVTFRCDPISEHNRLYWYRQTLGQGPEFLTYFQNEAQLEKSRLLSDRFSAERPKGSFSTLEIQRTEQGDSAMYLCASSSGTAPNYNSPLHFGNGTRLTVT.

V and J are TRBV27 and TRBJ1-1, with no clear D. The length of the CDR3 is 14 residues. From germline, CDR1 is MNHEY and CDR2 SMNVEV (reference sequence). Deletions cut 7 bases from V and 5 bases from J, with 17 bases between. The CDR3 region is CASTHGVASTEAFF. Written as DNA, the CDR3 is TGTGCCAGCACCCACGGGGTAGCTAGTACTGAAGCTTTCTTT.

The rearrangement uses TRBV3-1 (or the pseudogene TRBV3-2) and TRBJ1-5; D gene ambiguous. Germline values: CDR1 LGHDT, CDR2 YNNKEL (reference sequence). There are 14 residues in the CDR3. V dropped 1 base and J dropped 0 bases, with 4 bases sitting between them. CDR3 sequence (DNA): TGTGCCAGCAGCCAAGGACATAGCAATCAGCCCCAGCATTTT. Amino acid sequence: CASSQGHSNQPQHF.

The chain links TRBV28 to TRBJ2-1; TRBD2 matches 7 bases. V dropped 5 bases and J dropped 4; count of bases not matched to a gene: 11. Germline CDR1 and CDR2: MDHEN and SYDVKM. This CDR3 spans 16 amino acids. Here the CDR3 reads CASSPGSKRGYNEQFF. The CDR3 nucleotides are TGTGCCAGCAGTCCCGGTTCGAAGCGGGGATACAATGAGCAGTTCTTC. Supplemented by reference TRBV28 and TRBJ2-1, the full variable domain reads DVKVTQSSRYLVKRTGEKVFLECVQDMDHENMFWYRQDPGLGLRLIYFSYDVKMKEKGDIPEGYSVSREKKERFSLILESASTNQTSMYLCASSPGSKRGYNEQFFGPGTRLTVL.

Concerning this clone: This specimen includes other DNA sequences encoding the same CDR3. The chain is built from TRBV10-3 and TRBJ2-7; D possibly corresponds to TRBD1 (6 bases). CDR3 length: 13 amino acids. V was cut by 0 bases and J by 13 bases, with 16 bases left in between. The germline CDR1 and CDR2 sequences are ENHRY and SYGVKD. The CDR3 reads CAISESRTGLAYF. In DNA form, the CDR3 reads TGTGCCATCAGTGAGTCGAGAACAGGGTTAGCATACTTC.

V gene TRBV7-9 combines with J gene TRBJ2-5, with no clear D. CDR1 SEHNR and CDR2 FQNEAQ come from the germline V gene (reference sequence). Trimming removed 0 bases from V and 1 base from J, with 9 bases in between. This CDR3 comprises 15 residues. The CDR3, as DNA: TGTGCCAGCAGCTTAGCGGAGTACGGCCAAGAGACCCAGTACTTC. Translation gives CASSLAEYGQETQYF.

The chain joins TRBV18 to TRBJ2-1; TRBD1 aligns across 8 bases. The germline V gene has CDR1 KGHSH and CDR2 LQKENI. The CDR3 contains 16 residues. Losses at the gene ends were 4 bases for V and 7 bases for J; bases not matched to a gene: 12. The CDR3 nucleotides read TGTGCCAGCTCACGGCCTCAGGGGGCGCTTAGGAATGAGCAGTTCTTC. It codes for CASSRPQGALRNEQFF.

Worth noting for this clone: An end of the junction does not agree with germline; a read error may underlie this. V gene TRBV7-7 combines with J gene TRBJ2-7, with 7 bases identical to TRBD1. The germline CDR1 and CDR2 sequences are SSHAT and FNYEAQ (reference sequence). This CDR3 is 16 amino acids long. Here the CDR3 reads CASSSKRWGQNYEQYF. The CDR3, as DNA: TGTGCTAGCAGCTCCAAGAGATGGGGACAGAACTACGAGCAGTACTTC.

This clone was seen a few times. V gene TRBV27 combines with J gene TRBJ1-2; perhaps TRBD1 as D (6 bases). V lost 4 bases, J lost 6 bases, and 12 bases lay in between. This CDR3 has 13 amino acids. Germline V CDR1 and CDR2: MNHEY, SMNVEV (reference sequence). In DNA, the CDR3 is TGTGCCAGCAGTTACAGGGCCGGCGATGGCTACACCTTC. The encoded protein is CASSYRAGDGYTF.

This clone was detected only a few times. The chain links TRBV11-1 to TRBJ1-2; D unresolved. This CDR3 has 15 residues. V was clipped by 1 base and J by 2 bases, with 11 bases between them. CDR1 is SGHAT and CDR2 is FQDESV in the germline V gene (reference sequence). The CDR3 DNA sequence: TGTGCCAGCAGCTTAGGAGCGCAGTCAAACTATGGCTACACCTTC. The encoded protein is CASSLGAQSNYGYTF.